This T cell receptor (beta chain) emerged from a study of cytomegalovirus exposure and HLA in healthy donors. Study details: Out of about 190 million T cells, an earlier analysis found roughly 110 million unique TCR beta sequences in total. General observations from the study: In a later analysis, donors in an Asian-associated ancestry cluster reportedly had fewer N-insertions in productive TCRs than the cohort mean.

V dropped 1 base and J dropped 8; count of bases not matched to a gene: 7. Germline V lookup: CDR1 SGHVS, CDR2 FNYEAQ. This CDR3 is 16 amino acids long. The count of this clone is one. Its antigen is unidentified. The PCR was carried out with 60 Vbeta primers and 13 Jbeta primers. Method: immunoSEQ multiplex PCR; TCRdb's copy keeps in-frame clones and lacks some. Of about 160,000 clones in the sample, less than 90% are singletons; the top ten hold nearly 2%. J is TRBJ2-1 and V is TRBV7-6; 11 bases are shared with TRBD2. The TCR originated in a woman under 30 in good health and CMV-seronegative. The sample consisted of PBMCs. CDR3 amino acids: CASSLDWASGRYEQFF. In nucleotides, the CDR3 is TGTGCCAGCAGCTTAGATTGGGCTAGCGGGAGGTATGAGCAGTTCTTC.